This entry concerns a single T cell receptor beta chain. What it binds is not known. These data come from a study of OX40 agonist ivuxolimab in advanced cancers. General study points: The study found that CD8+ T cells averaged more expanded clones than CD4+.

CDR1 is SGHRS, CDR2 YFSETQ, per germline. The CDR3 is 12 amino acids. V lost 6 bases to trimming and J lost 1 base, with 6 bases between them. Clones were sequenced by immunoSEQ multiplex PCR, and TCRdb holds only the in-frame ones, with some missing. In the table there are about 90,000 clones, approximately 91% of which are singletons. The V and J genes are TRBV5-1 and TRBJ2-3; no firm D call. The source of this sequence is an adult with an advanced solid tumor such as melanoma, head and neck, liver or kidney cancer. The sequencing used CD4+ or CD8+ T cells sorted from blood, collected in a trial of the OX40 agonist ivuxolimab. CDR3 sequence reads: CASKPGTDTQYF. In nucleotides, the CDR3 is TGCGCCAGCAAGCCAGGCACAGATACGCAGTATTTT.